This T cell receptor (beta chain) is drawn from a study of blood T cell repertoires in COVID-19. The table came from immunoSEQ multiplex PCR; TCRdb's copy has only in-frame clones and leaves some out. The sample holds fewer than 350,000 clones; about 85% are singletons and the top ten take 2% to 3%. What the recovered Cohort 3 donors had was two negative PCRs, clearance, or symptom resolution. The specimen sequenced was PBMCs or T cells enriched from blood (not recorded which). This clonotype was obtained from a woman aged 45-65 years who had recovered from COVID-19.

The CDR3 loop is CASALAGVQETQYF. The CDR3 coding sequence is TGTGCCTCCGCCCTAGCGGGGGTCCAAGAGACCCAGTACTTC. The chain uses TRBV30 and TRBJ2-5, with 10 bases matching TRBD2. The V and J ends lost 7 bases and 1 base, in that order; junction bases with no gene match: 6. The CDR3 is 14 residues long. The V gene's germline CDR1 is GTSNPN and CDR2 SVGIG (reference sequence).